This T cell receptor (beta chain) was observed in a study of T cells in Graves' hyperthyroidism and ophthalmopathy. Amplification yielded TCR beta CDR3 regions, with RNA transcripts as the source. TCR CDR3 underwent first-round RT-PCR with the HTBI primer set. TCRdb itself ran the multiplex PCR reads through MiXCR, one entry per CDR3 protein. This table has roughly 350,000 distinct CDR3 sequences, about 14% appearing once. This clonotype has at least ten counts. The CDR3 has 14 amino acids. Trimming removed 4 bases from V and 10 bases from J; junction bases left unmatched: 13. Germline V gene sequence: CDR1 GTSNPN, CDR2 SVGIG (reference sequence).

The origin of this receptor is a woman in her twenties or thirties with Graves' ophthalmopathy. The sequencing input was blood. The gene calls are TRBV30 and TRBJ2-3; 8 bases match TRBD2. The CDR3 here is CAWNPNGGAIAQYF. The CDR3 coding sequence is TGTGCCTGGAATCCAAACGGGGGGGCCATAGCGCAGTATTTT.